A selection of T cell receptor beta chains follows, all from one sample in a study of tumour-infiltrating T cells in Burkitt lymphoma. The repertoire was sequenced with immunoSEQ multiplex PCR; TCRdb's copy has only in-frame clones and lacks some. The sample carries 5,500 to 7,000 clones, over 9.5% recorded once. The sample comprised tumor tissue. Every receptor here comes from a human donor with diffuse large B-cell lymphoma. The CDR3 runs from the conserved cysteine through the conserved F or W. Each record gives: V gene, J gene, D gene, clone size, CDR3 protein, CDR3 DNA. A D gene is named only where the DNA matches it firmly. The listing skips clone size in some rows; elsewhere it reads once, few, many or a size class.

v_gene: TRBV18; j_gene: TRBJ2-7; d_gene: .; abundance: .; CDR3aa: CASSPPDAYEQYF; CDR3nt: TGTGCCAGCTCACCACCCGATGCCTACGAGCAGTACTTC
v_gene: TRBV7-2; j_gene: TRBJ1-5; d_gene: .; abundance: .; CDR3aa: CASSLVNNQPQHF; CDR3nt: TGTGCCAGCAGCTTAGTTAACAATCAGCCCCAGCATTTT
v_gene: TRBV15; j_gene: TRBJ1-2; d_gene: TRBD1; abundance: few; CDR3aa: CATSTDRGGYGYTF; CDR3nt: TGTGCCACCAGCACCGACAGGGGTGGCTATGGCTACACCTTC
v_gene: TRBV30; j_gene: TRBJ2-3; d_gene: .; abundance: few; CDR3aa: CAWSVMSGTDTQYF; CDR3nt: TGTGCCTGGAGCGTCATGTCGGGCACAGATACGCAGTATTTT
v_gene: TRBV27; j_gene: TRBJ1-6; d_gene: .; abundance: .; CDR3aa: CASSPRVRTLYNSPLHF; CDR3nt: TGTGCCAGCAGCCCCCGGGTCCGTACACTCTATAATTCACCCCTCCACTTT
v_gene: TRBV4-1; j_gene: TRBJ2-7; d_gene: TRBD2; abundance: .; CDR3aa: CASSQGALAGASYEQYF; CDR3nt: TGCGCCAGCAGCCAAGGCGCTCTAGCGGGGGCCTCCTACGAGCAGTACTTC
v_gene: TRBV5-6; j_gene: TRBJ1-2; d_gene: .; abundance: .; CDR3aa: CASSTWGGIYGYTF; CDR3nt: TGTGCCAGCAGCACGTGGGGAGGGATCTATGGCTACACCTTC
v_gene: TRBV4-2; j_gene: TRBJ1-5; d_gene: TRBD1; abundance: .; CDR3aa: CASSQVGGTGDSQPQHF; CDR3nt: TGTGCCAGCAGCCAAGTAGGTGGGACAGGGGACTCTCAGCCCCAGCATTTT
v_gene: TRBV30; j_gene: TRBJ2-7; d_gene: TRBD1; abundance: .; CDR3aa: CAWNRGSYEQYF; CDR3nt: TGTGCCTGGAACAGGGGCTCCTACGAGCAGTACTTC
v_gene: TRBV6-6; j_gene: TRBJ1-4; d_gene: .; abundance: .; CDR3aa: CASSPFEKLFF; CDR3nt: TGTGCCAGCAGCCCCTTCGAAAAACTGTTTTTT